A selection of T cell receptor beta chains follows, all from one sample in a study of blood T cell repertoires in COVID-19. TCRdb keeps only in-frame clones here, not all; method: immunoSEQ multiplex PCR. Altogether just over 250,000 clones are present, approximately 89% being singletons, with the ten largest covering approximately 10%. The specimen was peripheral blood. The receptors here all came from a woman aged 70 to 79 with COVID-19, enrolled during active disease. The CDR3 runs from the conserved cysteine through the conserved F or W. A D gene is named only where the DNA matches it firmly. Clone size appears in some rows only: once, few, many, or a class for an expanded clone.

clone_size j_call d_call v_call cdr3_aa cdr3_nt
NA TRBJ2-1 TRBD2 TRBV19 CASSTRTSGRASSYNEQFF TGTGCCAGTAGTACCCGGACTAGCGGGAGGGCGAGCTCCTACAATGAGCAGTTCTTC
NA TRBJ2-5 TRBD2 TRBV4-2 CASSQLGAGGSQETQYF TGTGCCAGCAGCCAACTAGGAGCGGGAGGGTCCCAAGAGACCCAGTACTTC
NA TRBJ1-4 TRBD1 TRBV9 CASSVATGEDEKLFF TGTGCCAGCAGCGTAGCGACAGGGGAGGATGAAAAACTGTTTTTT
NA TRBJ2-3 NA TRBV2 CASHASSDTQYF TGTGCCAGCCACGCTAGTTCAGATACGCAGTATTTT
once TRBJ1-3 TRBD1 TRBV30 CAWSAETGITGNTIYF TGTGCCTGGAGTGCGGAGACAGGGATAACTGGAAACACCATATATTTT
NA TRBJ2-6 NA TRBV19 CASTPRHDRSGANVLTF TGTGCCAGTACCCCGAGACATGATCGCTCTGGGGCCAACGTCCTGACTTTC
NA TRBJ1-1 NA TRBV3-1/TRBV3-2 CASSQEVGGGAFF TGTGCCAGCAGCCAAGAAGTTGGGGGGGGAGCTTTCTTT
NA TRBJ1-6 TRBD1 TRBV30 CAWSRQGAINSPLHF TGTGCCTGGAGTCGACAGGGGGCGATAAATTCACCCCTCCACTTT
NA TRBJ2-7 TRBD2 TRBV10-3 CAIRTSGSGPYEQYF TGTGCCATAAGGACTAGCGGGAGTGGACCCTACGAGCAGTACTTC
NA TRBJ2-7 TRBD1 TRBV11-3 CASSLVGQVANEQYF TGTGCCAGCAGCTTAGTGGGACAGGTGGCCAACGAGCAGTACTTC
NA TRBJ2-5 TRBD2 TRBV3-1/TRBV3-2 CASSPGLAGETQYF TGTGCCAGCAGCCCCGGACTAGCGGGAGAGACCCAGTACTTC
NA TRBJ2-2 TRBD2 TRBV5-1 CASSWTSSVGELFF TGCGCCAGCAGTTGGACTAGCTCTGTCGGGGAGCTGTTTTTT
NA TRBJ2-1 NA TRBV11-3 CASSLGGTPGNEQFF TGTGCCAGCAGCTTAGGCGGGACCCCTGGCAATGAGCAGTTCTTC
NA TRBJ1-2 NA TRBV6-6 CASSSQGSYGYTF TGTGCCAGCAGTTCGCAGGGGAGCTATGGCTACACCTTC
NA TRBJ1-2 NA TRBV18 CASSPRTDNYGYTF TGTGCCAGCTCACCACGGACAGATAACTATGGCTACACCTTC
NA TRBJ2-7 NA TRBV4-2 CASSRGILVSLEQYF TGTGCCAGCTCAAGGGGGATACTAGTATCCCTCGAGCAGTACTTC
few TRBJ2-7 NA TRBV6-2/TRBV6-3 CASSEERLAFEQYF TGTGCCAGCAGTGAGGAGCGGTTGGCTTTCGAGCAGTACTTC
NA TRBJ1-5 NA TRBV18 CASSPRAGNNQPQHF TGTGCCAGCTCACCAAGGGCAGGGAACAATCAGCCCCAGCATTTT
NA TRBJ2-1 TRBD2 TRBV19 CASSIFAGDYNEQFF TGTGCCAGTAGTATATTCGCGGGAGATTACAATGAGCAGTTCTTC
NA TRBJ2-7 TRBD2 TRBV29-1 CSVEAGTSPVVEQYF TGCAGCGTTGAAGCGGGGACTAGCCCCGTCGTGGAGCAGTACTTC
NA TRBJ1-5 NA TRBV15 CATSRGDTDQPQHF TGTGCCACCAGCAGAGGGGACACAGATCAGCCCCAGCATTTT
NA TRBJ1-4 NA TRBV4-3 CASSQDFLGEKLFF TGCGCCAGCAGCCAAGATTTTCTCGGTGAAAAACTGTTTTTT
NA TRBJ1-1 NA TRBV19 CASRGLLVTEAFF TGTGCCAGTAGGGGCCTCCTCGTCACTGAAGCTTTCTTT
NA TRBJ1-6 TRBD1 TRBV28 CASSQGTANSPLHF TGTGCCAGCAGCCAAGGGACAGCAAATTCACCCCTCCACTTT
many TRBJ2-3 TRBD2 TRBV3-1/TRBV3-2 CASSPGLAVTDTQYF TGTGCCAGCAGCCCCGGACTAGCGGTCACAGATACGCAGTATTTT
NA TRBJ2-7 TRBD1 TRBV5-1 CASSWGQGNSYEQYF TGCGCCAGCAGCTGGGGACAGGGGAACTCCTACGAGCAGTACTTC
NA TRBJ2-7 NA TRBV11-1 CASSLGAGPPFYEQYF TGTGCCAGCAGCTTAGGGGCAGGTCCGCCGTTCTACGAGCAGTACTTC
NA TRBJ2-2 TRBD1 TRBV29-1 CSVGQGTNTGELFF TGCAGCGTTGGACAGGGGACGAACACCGGGGAGCTGTTTTTT
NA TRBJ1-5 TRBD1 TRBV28 CASSLWLQGGNQPQHF TGTGCCAGCAGTTTATGGTTACAGGGGGGAAATCAGCCCCAGCATTTT
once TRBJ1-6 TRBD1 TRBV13 CASSSRQGRNSPLHF TGTGCCAGCAGCTCGAGACAGGGTAGAAATTCACCCCTCCACTTT
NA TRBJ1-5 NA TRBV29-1 CSASSPNQPQHF TGCAGCGCGAGCTCTCCAAATCAGCCCCAGCATTTT
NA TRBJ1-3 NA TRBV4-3 CASSRTVQGRTGNTIYF TGCGCCAGCAGCCGGACCGTTCAGGGGAGAACTGGAAACACCATATATTTT
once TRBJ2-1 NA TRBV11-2 CASSLVPGNEQFF TGTGCCAGCAGCTTAGTACCGGGGAATGAGCAGTTCTTC
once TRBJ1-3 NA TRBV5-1 CASSLDGTRENTIYF TGCGCCAGCAGCTTGGACGGTACGAGGGAGAACACCATATATTTT
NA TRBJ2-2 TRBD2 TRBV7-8 CASSWGTSGTGELFF TGTGCCAGCAGCTGGGGGACTAGCGGCACCGGGGAGCTGTTTTTT
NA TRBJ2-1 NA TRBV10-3 CAIRSNSGDYNEQFF TGTGCCATCAGGAGTAATAGCGGTGACTACAATGAGCAGTTCTTC
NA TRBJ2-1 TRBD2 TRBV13 CASSLVFRSSGSNEQFF TGTGCCAGCAGCTTAGTTTTTCGGTCTAGCGGGAGCAATGAGCAGTTCTTC
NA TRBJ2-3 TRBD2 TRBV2 CASSRLAVSTDTQYF TGTGCCAGCAGTCGACTAGCGGTTAGCACAGATACGCAGTATTTT
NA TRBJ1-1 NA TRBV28 CASSLRGLNTEAFF TGTGCCAGCAGTTTACGGGGTTTGAACACTGAAGCTTTCTTT
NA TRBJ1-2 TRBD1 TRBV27 CASSPRGQGARGYTF TGTGCCAGCAGTCCCAGAGGTCAGGGGGCGCGAGGCTACACCTTC
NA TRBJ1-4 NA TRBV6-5 CASSLRDEKLFF TGTGCCAGCAGTTTGAGGGATGAAAAACTGTTTTTT
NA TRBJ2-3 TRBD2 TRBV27 CASSSLGTSGRLDTQYF TGTGCCAGCAGCTCACTCGGGACTAGCGGGAGACTTGATACGCAGTATTTT
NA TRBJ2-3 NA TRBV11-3 CASSVSGPSTDTQYF TGTGCCAGCAGCGTTAGCGGTCCTAGCACAGATACGCAGTATTTT
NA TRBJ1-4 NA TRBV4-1 CASSQAGATNEKLFF TGCGCCAGCAGCCAAGCGGGGGCAACTAATGAAAAACTGTTTTTT
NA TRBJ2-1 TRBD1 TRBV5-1 CASSFFDRGYEQFF TGCGCCAGCAGCTTTTTTGACAGGGGTTATGAGCAGTTCTTC
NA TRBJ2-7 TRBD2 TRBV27 CASRGLAGGEQYF TGTGCCAGCAGGGGACTAGCGGGAGGGGAGCAGTACTTC
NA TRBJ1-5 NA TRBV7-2 CASSPTQGSNQPQHF TGTGCCAGCAGCCCAACCCAGGGGAGCAATCAGCCCCAGCATTTT
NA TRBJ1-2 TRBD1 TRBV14 CASSPRQGITYGYTF TGTGCCAGCAGCCCCAGACAGGGGATCACCTATGGCTACACCTTC
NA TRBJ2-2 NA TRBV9 CASSVLGTNTGELFF TGTGCCAGCAGCGTACTGGGTACTAATACCGGGGAGCTGTTTTTT
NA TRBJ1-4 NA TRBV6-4 CASSRQTDEKLFF TGTGCCAGCTCTAGACAGACGGATGAAAAACTGTTTTTT
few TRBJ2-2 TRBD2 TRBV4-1 CASSQTGLAVNTGELFF TGCGCCAGCAGCCAAACGGGACTAGCGGTGAACACCGGGGAGCTGTTTTTT